Below are 21 T cell receptor beta chains sequenced from a single sample in a study of CD8 T cells in ankylosing spondylitis. Using its own MiXCR run on the 5' RACE reads, TCRdb lists one record per CDR3 protein. Altogether under 400,000 distinct CDR3 sequences are present, approximately 10% being singletons, with the ten largest covering roughly a tenth. The sequenced material came from blood, either unsorted or a sorted T cell fraction (not recorded which). These receptors were collected from a female donor with ankylosing spondylitis or in good health (not recorded which).

This clonotype was recorded at least ten times. V is TRBV12-3 or TRBV12-4 and J is TRBJ1-5; D uncertain. V lost 5 bases, J lost 8 bases, and 13 bases lay in between. The CDR3 is made up of 13 amino acids. The CDR3 region has the DNA TGTGCCAGCAGTCTAACCGGCCCAGAGCCCCAGCATTTT. It specifies CASSLTGPEPQHF.

The rearrangement links TRBV10-3 to TRBJ2-2; D may correspond to TRBD1 or TRBD2 (7 bases each). Germline CDR1 and CDR2: ENHRY and SYGVKD. Trimming removed 10 bases at V and 0 bases at J, with 18 bases between. This CDR3 spans 16 amino acids. CDR3: CATGGDVFANTGELFF. As DNA, the CDR3 is TGTGCCACAGGGGGGGATGTTTTTGCGAACACCGGGGAGCTGTTTTTT.

In its sample, this clonotype was seen many times. The chain uses TRBV20-1 and TRBJ2-3, with D unclear. V dropped 0 bases and J dropped 2 bases, with 6 bases sitting between them. Germline values: CDR1 DFQATT, CDR2 SNEGSKA (reference sequence). The CDR3 totals 13 residues. This CDR3 is CSAREGYTDTQYF. For the CDR3, the DNA is TGCAGTGCTAGAGAGGGCTACACAGATACGCAGTATTTT.

This clonotype has a count of ten or more. The J gene is TRBJ2-2, the V gene TRBV5-1; 7 bases line up with TRBD1. Germline CDR1 is SGHRS and CDR2 is YFSETQ. This CDR3 comprises 15 residues. The V segment lost 4 bases and the J segment 5 bases; nucleotides outside the gene matches: 8. CDR3 sequence reads: CASSVTGVLTGELFF. Written as DNA, the CDR3 is TGCGCCAGCAGCGTAACAGGGGTCTTAACCGGGGAGCTGTTTTTT. The whole variable domain, remainder taken from reference TRBV5-1 and TRBJ2-2, is KAGVTQTPRYLIKTRGQQVTLSCSPISGHRSVSWYQQTPGQGLQFLFEYFSETQRNKGNFPGRFSGRQFSNSRSEMNVSTLELGDSALYLCASSVTGVLTGELFFGEGSRLTVL.

The chain uses TRBV24-1 and TRBJ2-5; a weak D match, TRBD1 (6 bases). CDR3 length equals 14 residues. CDR1 and CDR2 from the germline V gene are KGHDR and SFDVKD. V was trimmed by 9 bases and J by 5 bases, leaving 18 bases between them. CDR3 DNA: TGTGCCACCCAAGACAGGTCCAGGGCGGAGACCCAGTACTTC. Translation gives CATQDRSRAETQYF.

This clonotype was detected many times. This rearrangement joins TRBV6-1 to TRBJ1-4; tentatively, D is TRBD1 (5 bases). The CDR3 has 16 residues. CDR1 is MNHNS, CDR2 SASEGT, per germline. V was cut by 4 bases and J by 8 bases, with 20 bases left in between. The CDR3 DNA sequence: TGTGCCAGCAGTGTGGTGTGGGGCCTCTCGGGGGAAAAACTGTTTTTT. Translation gives CASSVVWGLSGEKLFF.

This clonotype was picked up many times. The chain carries TRBV5-6 and TRBJ2-7; D unclear. Germline V gene lookup returns CDR1 SGHDT and CDR2 YYEEEE. The CDR3 extends over 14 amino acids. V was shortened by 4 bases and J by 7 bases, with 18 bases between the two germline ends. This chain's CDR3 is CASSRNRWAWEQYF. The DNA of the CDR3 is TGTGCCAGCAGCCGAAATCGGTGGGCGTGGGAGCAGTACTTC.

This clonotype was picked up many times. The J gene is TRBJ1-1, the V gene TRBV20-1; unclear D gene. Deletions cut 2 bases from V and 8 bases from J, with 6 bases between. Germline CDR1 and CDR2: DFQATT and SNEGSKA (reference sequence). This CDR3 has 10 amino acids. The CDR3 DNA reads as TGCAGTGCTAGAAAGGACGAAGCTTTCTTT. Translating it yields CSARKDEAFF.

In regard to this clonotype: At one end the junction does not follow the germline gene, possibly because of a read error. The chain combines TRBV11-1 with TRBJ2-2; D is tentatively TRBD1 or TRBD2 (5 bases each). The germline gives CDR1 SGHAT, CDR2 FQDESV (reference sequence). CDR3 length: 13 amino acids. The DNA for the CDR3 is TGTGCCAGCAGCTTACGGGGCACCCGGGAGCTGTTTTTT. Amino acids: CASSLRGTRELFF.

This clonotype was found a few times. The chain joins TRBV5-4 to TRBJ2-7; D possibly corresponds to TRBD1 (7 bases). CDR3 length equals 16 residues. Trimming shortened V by 1 base and J by 3 bases, and 17 bases separated the two germline ends. Germline V gene data show CDR1 as SGHNT and CDR2 as YYREEE (reference sequence). The CDR3 is CASSLRRGRDSYEQYF. The CDR3 DNA reads as TGTGCCAGCAGCTTGAGACGGGGGCGGGACAGCTACGAGCAGTACTTC.

The chain couples TRBV5-1 to TRBJ2-3; D unclear. The J call is doubtful: the DNA matches TRBJ1-5 better. CDR3 length: 13 residues. CDR1 SGHRS and CDR2 YFSETQ come from the germline V gene. The CDR3 nucleotides read TGCGCCAGCATAAACAGAAGCACAGATACGCAGCATTTT. Its translation: CASINRSTDTQHF.

The V call is TRBV29-1, the J call TRBJ1-1; maybe TRBD1 (6 bases). The CDR3 has 15 amino acids. Germline CDR1 is SQVTM and CDR2 is ANQGSEA. V shed 7 bases and J shed 1 base, with 19 bases lying between them. The CDR3 bases are TGCAGCGCCGCACCCACAGGGCTACCGAACACTGAAGCTTTCTTT. This sequence encodes CSAAPTGLPNTEAFF.

This clonotype was seen many times. J is TRBJ1-1 and V is TRBV5-1, with D possibly TRBD1 on 6 matching bases. Germline lookup yields CDR1 SGHRS and CDR2 YFSETQ. The CDR3 extends over 13 amino acids. Trimming took off 0 bases at V and 4 bases at J, with 7 bases between the two ends. The CDR3, as DNA: TGCGCCAGCAGCTTGGGGGGGGCCACTGAAGCTTTCTTT. It codes for CASSLGGATEAFF.

Many counts were recorded for this clonotype. This sequence joins TRBV10-3 and TRBJ1-1; 12 nucleotides match TRBD1. The CDR3 is 14 residues long. V lost 0 bases and J lost 10; bases outside the gene matches: 3. Per the germline V gene, CDR1 is ENHRY and CDR2 is SYGVKD. CDR3 protein: CAISESGQGARAFF. CDR3 coding DNA: TGTGCCATCAGTGAGTCGGGACAGGGGGCTCGAGCTTTCTTT.

Ten or more counts support this clonotype. The chain combines TRBV20-1 with TRBJ2-7, with TRBD2 identical over 8 bases. There are 17 residues in the CDR3. Trimming removed 2 bases from V and 0 bases from J; junction bases left unmatched: 12. The V gene's germline CDR1 is DFQATT and CDR2 SNEGSKA (reference sequence). CDR3 DNA: TGCAGTGCTAGATCTGGGGCGGGGGGCCTCAACTCCTACGAGCAGTACTTC. It is translated as CSARSGAGGLNSYEQYF.

In the case of this clonotype: A read error may explain this, as a much larger clone is one base away. This sequence joins TRBV11-2 and TRBJ2-1, with 8 bases identical to TRBD2. CDR1 SGHAT and CDR2 FQNNGV come from the germline V gene. The CDR3 totals 17 residues. The CDR3 here is CASCLFGVGRARNEQFF. CDR3 nucleotides: TGTGCCAGCTGCTTATTCGGTGTCGGGAGGGCCCGGAATGAGCAGTTCTTC.

The sample holds many counts of this clonotype. This rearrangement joins TRBV29-1 to TRBJ2-7; TRBD1 matches 7 bases. Per germline, CDR1 SQVTM and CDR2 ANQGSEA. The V gene end was trimmed by 6 bases and the J gene end by 0 bases; junction bases not matched to a gene: 5. The CDR3 totals 13 residues. The CDR3 bases are TGCAGCGTGCTAAACAGGGGCTCCTACGAGCAGTACTTC. It specifies CSVLNRGSYEQYF.

Written as DNA, the CDR3 is TGTGCCATCAGTGAAACTCTAGGCAGGGGCGGTACTGAAGCTTTCTTT. Translating it yields CAISETLGRGGTEAFF. The V gene is TRBV10-3, the J gene TRBJ1-1; D possibly corresponds to TRBD1 (6 bases). Trimming removed 3 bases at V and 5 bases at J, with 19 bases between. The CDR3 spans 16 residues. CDR1 and CDR2 from the germline V gene are ENHRY and SYGVKD.

The sample holds many counts of this clonotype. The chain couples TRBV7-2 to TRBJ1-5; possibly TRBD1 for D (5 bases). Per the germline V gene, CDR1 is SGHTA and CDR2 is FQGNSA. V lost 2 bases and J 6 bases, leaving 14 bases between the germline ends. The CDR3 runs 15 residues. The CDR3 DNA sequence: TGTGCCAGCAGCTTATTACTGGGGGTGAGTCAGCCCCAGCATTTT. It encodes CASSLLLGVSQPQHF.

This clonotype was picked up a small number of times. The V gene is TRBV20-1, the J gene TRBJ2-3; TRBD2 matches 7 bases. CDR3 length: 14 amino acids. Germline V lookup: CDR1 DFQATT, CDR2 SNEGSKA (reference sequence). Here the CDR3 reads CSLRSLAATDTQYF. In DNA, the CDR3 is TGCAGCCTGCGGTCCCTAGCGGCCACAGATACGCAGTATTTT.

This clonotype was detected many times. The V call is TRBV5-1, the J call TRBJ2-1; D tentatively fits TRBD1 or TRBD2 (5 bases each). The CDR3 covers 11 residues. The V gene's germline CDR1 is SGHRS and CDR2 YFSETQ. V was shortened by 4 bases and J by 13 bases, with 12 bases between the two germline ends. CDR3 region: CASSLPGHQFF. Here the CDR3 DNA reads TGCGCCAGCAGCCTTCCGGGGCATCAGTTCTTC.